The T cell receptor (beta chain) described here comes from a study of regulatory T cells in long-lasting Graves disease. Overall study: The criterion for persistent Graves' disease was over 5 years of antithyroid drugs with positive TSH receptor antibodies.

HTBI primers from iRepertoire and Arm-PCR of CDR3 regions yielded the TCR beta libraries. TCRdb analysed the multiplex PCR reads with MiXCR anew, one entry per CDR3 protein. The table has 450,000 or so distinct CDR3 sequences, 22% seen once. As to time point: persistent/refractory GD, antithyroid drugs over 5 years with positive TRAb. Researchers made the TCR library from RNA that was extracted from PBMCs. With V trimmed by 3 bases and J by 5 bases, 3 bases remained unmatched. Per germline, CDR1 SGHTA and CDR2 FQGTGA. This CDR3 has 13 amino acids. Study-level results: Not thyroid tissue but only peripheral blood was studied. Favored usage of TRBV28, TRBJ1-2 and TRBJ2-5 was recorded in persistent disease.

The sample holds a few counts of this clonotype. The antigen remains unidentified. The sequenced sample was peripheral blood mononuclear cells (PBMCs), obtained when the disease was refractory, from a patient treated with antithyroid drugs. The source of this sequence is a female donor with Graves disease. The chain is built from TRBV7-3 and TRBJ2-5, with 7 bases lining up with TRBD2. CDR3 DNA sequence: TGTGCCAGCAGCTTCGGGGGGACCGAGACCCAGTACTTC. It codes for CASSFGGTETQYF.